What follows are 4 T cell receptor beta chains derived from one specimen sequenced in a study of T cells and Merkel cell carcinoma outcomes (dated by TCRdb to the early 2020s). The library was made by the immunoSEQ multiplex PCR assay. TCRdb retrieved this table from immuneACCESS and kept in-frame rearrangements only. Not all clones are present; in checked studies, unresolved V genes account for under half, and no reason is known for the remainder. The sample includes about 6,400 clones, with 70% to 75% observed a single time. Over 12% of the sample comes from the top ten. The sample consisted of tumor tissue from Merkel cell carcinoma. Receptors originate from a human donor with Merkel cell carcinoma. Some clones in this sample may be carry-over from other donors' samples.

This clone showed up just a few times. The chain links TRBV11-3 to TRBJ2-5; tentatively, D is TRBD2 (6 bases). The V end lost 5 bases, the J end lost 3 bases, and 13 bases lay between the germline ends. This CDR3 comprises 14 residues. Germline loops: CDR1 SGHNT, CDR2 YENEEA. The CDR3 nucleotides are TGTGCCAGCAGCCCCGGGGGTGGCAAAGAGACCCAGTACTTC. This codes for CASSPGGGKETQYF.

The rearrangement uses TRBV5-1 and TRBJ1-1; 8 bases are shared with TRBD1. Germline CDR1 reads SGHRS; CDR2 reads YFSETQ. The CDR3 loop spans 13 amino acids. V gave up 0 bases and J gave up 12 bases; unmatched junction bases: 7. CDR3 bases: TGCGCCAGCAGCTTGGACTCCTGGACAGGGACTTTCTTT. Translating gives CASSLDSWTGTFF. The full variable domain, with the rest looked up from reference TRBV5-1 and TRBJ1-1, is KAGVTQTPRYLIKTRGQQVTLSCSPISGHRSVSWYQQTPGQGLQFLFEYFSETQRNKGNFPGRFSGRQFSNSRSEMNVSTLELGDSALYLCASSLDSWTGTFFGQGTRLTVV.

The J gene is TRBJ2-3, the V gene TRBV5-1; 12 positions agree with TRBD2. Per the germline V gene, CDR1 is SGHRS and CDR2 is YFSETQ. This CDR3 has 18 amino acids. V was clipped by 5 bases and J by 3 bases; unmatched bases: 13. CDR3 nucleotides: TGCGCCAGCAGAGTCCCAAGCAGACTAGCGGGAGCTACAGATACGCAGTATTTT. This codes for CASRVPSRLAGATDTQYF.

Here the CDR3 reads CASSYSTLGTDTQYF. The CDR3 nucleotides read TGTGCCAGCAGTTACTCAACGCTCGGCACAGATACGCAGTATTTT. The chain joins TRBV6-5 to TRBJ2-3; D remains ambiguous. In germline, CDR1 is MNHEY, CDR2 SVGAGI. The CDR3 covers 15 residues. V was trimmed by 0 bases and J by 1 base, leaving 8 bases between them.